These 28 T cell receptor beta chains were all obtained from the same sample, sequenced in a study of human T cells and chemical hapten exposure. Time point reported: healthy volunteer bleed at 2 weeks. Total RNA was isolated from unfractionated whole blood. TCRdb recomputed calls from the RACE reads with MiXCR, one row per CDR3 protein. Seen here are around 130,000 distinct CDR3 sequences, around 8.2% observed once, and the top ten hold 1.5% to 2%. The sample comprised whole blood. The receptors were gathered from a male donor in good health. Some clones in this sample may be carry-over from other donors' samples.

Ten or more counts support this clonotype. The V call is TRBV4-3, the J call TRBJ2-7; the D gene is possibly TRBD1 (6 bases). Trimming took 3 bases from V and 5 from J, leaving 11 bases between them. Germline V gene lookup returns CDR1 LGHNA and CDR2 YSLEER. This CDR3 is 13 amino acids long. The CDR3 here is CASSQLTGNEQYF. The CDR3 DNA is TGCGCCAGCAGCCAGCTCACAGGGAACGAGCAGTACTTC.

Worth noting for this clonotype: Possible read error: a much larger clone is one base away. The genes are TRBV7-9 and TRBJ2-7, with a tentative D call TRBD1 (6 bases). The germline V gene encodes CDR1 SEHNR and CDR2 FQNEAQ (reference sequence). The V end was cut by 0 bases, the J end by 5 bases, with 20 bases between. This CDR3 has 17 residues. CDR3 protein: CASSLAAVGRGVNEQYF. CDR3 DNA: TGTGCCAGCAGCTTAGCAGCAGTGGGCAGGGGAGTCAACGAGCAGTACTTC.

This clonotype has only a few counts. This chain links TRBV19 with TRBJ2-5; 8 bases fit TRBD1. Trimming cost V 7 bases and J 3 bases; bases outside gene matches: 7. The germline V gene encodes CDR1 LNHDA and CDR2 SQIVND (reference sequence). CDR3 length: 14 residues. CDR3 protein: CASTDRDRKETQYF. The CDR3 region has the DNA TGTGCCAGTACCGACCGGGACAGGAAAGAGACCCAGTACTTC. The variable domain in full, with the rest retrieved from reference TRBV19 and TRBJ2-5, is DGGITQSPKYLFRKEGQNVTLSCEQNLNHDAMYWYRQDPGQGLRLIYYSQIVNDFQKGDIAEGYSVSREKKESFPLTVTSAQKNPTAFYLCASTDRDRKETQYFGPGTRLLVL.

This rearrangement joins TRBV4-3 to TRBJ2-1, with 10 bases lining up with TRBD2. The germline gives CDR1 LGHNA, CDR2 YSLEER. CDR3 length equals 17 residues. V lost 7 bases and J lost 4; bases outside the gene matches: 13. CDR3 nucleotides: TGCGCCAGCACCCCAGACCTTAGCGGGGGGCCTTACAATGAGCAGTTCTTC. This codes for CASTPDLSGGPYNEQFF.

This clonotype was observed at least ten times. The chain uses TRBV7-9 and TRBJ1-5, with 8 positions matching TRBD1. This CDR3 is 14 amino acids long. Germline V gives CDR1 SEHNR, CDR2 FQNEAQ (reference sequence). The V and J ends lost 5 bases and 6 bases, in that order; junction bases with no gene match: 6. CDR3 residues: CASSTGGYGQPQHF. The CDR3 DNA is TGTGCCAGCAGCACAGGGGGATACGGTCAGCCCCAGCATTTT.

In this sample, this clonotype turned up many times. J is TRBJ2-7 and V is TRBV7-9; 9 bases line up with TRBD1. CDR1 SEHNR and CDR2 FQNEAQ come from the germline V gene (reference sequence). V was clipped by 6 bases and J by 1 base; unmatched bases: 7. The CDR3 contains 15 residues. CDR3: CASRPTGGPSYEQYF. CDR3 coding DNA: TGTGCCAGCAGACCTACAGGGGGCCCGTCCTACGAGCAGTACTTC. Combining the CDR3 with reference TRBV7-9 and TRBJ2-7 gives the whole variable domain DTGVSQNPRHKITKRGQNVTFRCDPISEHNRLYWYRQTLGQGPEFLTYFQNEAQLEKSRLLSDRFSAERPKGSFSTLEIQRTEQGDSAMYLCASRPTGGPSYEQYFGPGTRLTVT.

The chain is built from TRBV6-2 or TRBV6-3 and TRBJ1-5; 8 bases fit TRBD1. Trimming took 8 bases from V and 4 from J; bases not matched to a gene: 4. Germline V gene data show CDR1 as MNHEY and CDR2 as SVGEGT. This CDR3 contains 13 residues. The CDR3 loop reads CASGRTGNQPQHF. Written as DNA, the CDR3 is TGTGCCAGCGGTCGGACAGGGAATCAGCCCCAGCATTTT.

This clonotype was seen at least ten times. V and J are TRBV27 and TRBJ1-1; TRBD1 matches 9 bases. Germline V lookup: CDR1 MNHEY, CDR2 SMNVEV (reference sequence). The junction had 7 bases not matched to a gene; V was cut back by 5 bases and J by 3 bases. The CDR3 runs to 15 residues. The CDR3 DNA reads TGTGCCAGCAGTACCCGACAGGGGGATTACACTGAAGCTTTCTTT. Its translation: CASSTRQGDYTEAFF.

Ten or more counts support this clonotype. This sequence joins TRBV5-1 and TRBJ2-3; D might be TRBD1 (5 bases). Germline CDR1 reads SGHRS; CDR2 reads YFSETQ. The CDR3 has 14 amino acids. The V gene lost 0 bases and the J gene lost 1 base, with 6 bases spanning the gap. CDR3 region: CASSLGQRTDTQYF. CDR3 nucleotides: TGCGCCAGCAGCTTGGGACAGCGCACAGATACGCAGTATTTT.

This clonotype was seen only a few times. The rearrangement uses TRBV27 and TRBJ1-1; unclear D gene. Germline lookup yields CDR1 MNHEY and CDR2 SMNVEV (reference sequence). The ends were cut back, 7 bases at V and 6 bases at J, with 15 bases in the middle. The CDR3 totals 13 residues. The CDR3 protein is CASTLSRGSEAFF. The CDR3 DNA reads as TGTGCCAGCACCCTCTCACGAGGTTCTGAAGCTTTCTTT.

V and J are TRBV27 and TRBJ2-4, with TRBD1 matching 11 bases. The V gene's germline CDR1 is MNHEY and CDR2 SMNVEV (reference sequence). Trimming at V came to 5 bases and at J to 10 bases, leaving 10 bases not matched to a gene. The CDR3 covers 15 residues. The DNA of the CDR3 is TGTGCCAGCAGTCCTTGGACAGGGGGCGCGGATATTCAGTACTTC. It codes for CASSPWTGGADIQYF.

The chain uses TRBV7-9 and TRBJ1-1; D is unclear. From germline, CDR1 is SEHNR and CDR2 FQNEAQ (reference sequence). This CDR3 is 16 amino acids long. Trimming removed 1 base from V and 0 bases from J, with 12 bases in between. CDR3 nucleotides: TGTGCCAGCAGCTTAGGGTGGGCTGAGATGAACACTGAAGCTTTCTTT. Protein sequence: CASSLGWAEMNTEAFF.

This clonotype appeared many times. CDR3 amino acids: CASWRQPQETQYF. The CDR3 DNA follows: TGTGCCAGTTGGAGGCAGCCCCAAGAGACCCAGTACTTC. This chain connects TRBV27 to TRBJ2-5; the D gene is possibly TRBD2 (5 bases). Trimming removed 9 bases from V and 1 base from J, with 12 bases in between. CDR3 length equals 13 residues. Germline-derived CDR1 and CDR2 are MNHEY and SMNVEV (reference sequence).

This clonotype was detected only a few times. This chain uses TRBV4-3 with TRBJ1-5, with D possibly matching TRBD1 (5 bases). The germline V gene has CDR1 LGHNA and CDR2 YSLEER. V dropped 0 bases and J dropped 5 bases, with 11 bases sitting between them. The CDR3 extends over 15 amino acids. CDR3 in DNA: TGCGCCAGCAGCCAAGATGGGGGGGTGGATCAGCCCCAGCATTTT. Its translation is CASSQDGGVDQPQHF.

The chain couples TRBV5-1 to TRBJ2-3, with a weak D call TRBD1 (6 bases). Per germline, CDR1 SGHRS and CDR2 YFSETQ. CDR3 size: 14 residues. V shed 3 bases and J shed 3 bases, with 11 bases lying between them. CDR3 sequence reads: CASSSGARTDTQYF. CDR3 DNA: TGCGCCAGCAGCTCAGGGGCTAGGACAGATACGCAGTATTTT. Full variable domain (missing parts from reference TRBV5-1 and TRBJ2-3): KAGVTQTPRYLIKTRGQQVTLSCSPISGHRSVSWYQQTPGQGLQFLFEYFSETQRNKGNFPGRFSGRQFSNSRSEMNVSTLELGDSALYLCASSSGARTDTQYFGPGTRLTVL.

CDR3 in DNA: TGTGCCAGCAGACGCCTCGGGACTAGCGGGCGGGATACGCAGTATTTT. Translating gives CASRRLGTSGRDTQYF. The chain employs TRBV2 and TRBJ2-3; 12 positions agree with TRBD2. Unmatched junction bases numbered 10, after V lost 6 bases and J lost 6 bases. Germline V gene lookup returns CDR1 SNHLY and CDR2 FYNNEI. This CDR3 is built from 16 residues.

This sequence joins TRBV5-1 and TRBJ2-7; D is possibly TRBD1 or TRBD2 (5 bases each). V dropped 4 bases and J dropped 5 bases, with 16 bases sitting between them. Germline V gene sequence: CDR1 SGHRS, CDR2 YFSETQ. This CDR3 has 14 residues. CDR3 sequence reads: CASSIQGRGDEQYF. CDR3 coding DNA: TGCGCCAGCAGCATCCAGGGACGCGGCGACGAGCAGTACTTC.

The chain couples TRBV30 to TRBJ1-1, with 7 bases aligning to TRBD1. Germline CDR1 and CDR2: GTSNPN and SVGIG (reference sequence). The CDR3 totals 13 residues. J lost 4 bases, V lost 2 bases, and 4 bases had no gene match. CDR3 loop: CAWSTTGATEAFF. The DNA for the CDR3 is TGTGCCTGGAGTACCACAGGGGCCACTGAAGCTTTCTTT.

This clonotype occurred a few times. J is TRBJ2-5 and V is TRBV6-1; no firm D call. CDR1 is MNHNS and CDR2 is SASEGT in the germline V gene. V lost 6 bases and J lost 3, with 8 bases in between. The CDR3 runs 12 residues. CDR3 DNA: TGTGCCAGCAGAATTTTAGAAGAGACCCAGTACTTC. The encoded protein is CASRILEETQYF.

As to this clonotype: The junction and the germline gene differ at one end; a read error may be behind it. This sequence joins TRBV2 and TRBJ2-7; no definite D call. The CDR3 runs 15 residues. Germline V lookup: CDR1 SNHLY, CDR2 FYNNEI. The CDR3: CTSRRPDPLSYEQYF. CDR3 bases: TGTACCAGCAGAAGACCTGACCCTCTCTCCTACGAGCAGTACTTC.

The chain recombines TRBV7-9 with TRBJ2-1; 8 positions agree with TRBD1. Germline lookup yields CDR1 SEHNR and CDR2 FQNEAQ (reference sequence). This CDR3 comprises 16 residues. The junction had 6 bases not matched to a gene; V was cut back by 2 bases and J by 3 bases. The CDR3 is CASSLPDRGFYNEQFF. CDR3 coding DNA: TGTGCCAGCAGCTTACCTGACAGGGGATTCTACAATGAGCAGTTCTTC.

V and J are TRBV9 and TRBJ2-2; unclear D gene. CDR1 is SGDLS, CDR2 YYNGEE, per germline. The CDR3 length is 15 residues. The ends were cut back, 1 base at V and 5 bases at J, with 12 bases in the middle. CDR3 DNA: TGTGCCAGCAGCGTAATGGGCATGGGGACCGGGGAGCTGTTTTTT. This encodes CASSVMGMGTGELFF.

This clonotype has more than one count but fewer than ten. This chain uses TRBV19 with TRBJ2-7; 7 bases fit TRBD1. J gave up 1 base and V 6 bases, and 12 bases lay outside the gene matches. The CDR3 runs 16 residues. Per the germline V gene, CDR1 is LNHDA and CDR2 is SQIVND (reference sequence). As DNA, the CDR3 is TGTGCCAGTAGATCCCGGAGCAGGGGGTTATCCTACGAGCAGTACTTC. This sequence encodes CASRSRSRGLSYEQYF.

This clonotype has a handful of counts. V gene TRBV12-5 combines with J gene TRBJ2-1; TRBD2 matches at 14 bases. The V gene's germline CDR1 is LGHNT and CDR2 FRNRAP. The CDR3 runs to 16 residues. Unmatched junction bases numbered 12, after V lost 3 bases and J lost 14 bases. The CDR3 DNA reads as TGTGCTAGTGGTTTACAAGCGGGACTAGCGGGAGAAGCCGAGTTCTTC. As protein: CASGLQAGLAGEAEFF.

This clonotype showed up just a few times. CDR3 sequence (DNA): TGTGCCATCAGTGAGGTCCCCGGGGACAGGGGGCTAAATGAGCAGTTCTTC. As protein: CAISEVPGDRGLNEQFF. The rearrangement links TRBV10-3 to TRBJ2-1; 12 nucleotides align to TRBD1. Germline CDR1 ENHRY, CDR2 SYGVKD. This CDR3 region has 17 residues. After removal of 2 bases from V and 7 bases from J, the junction contained 9 bases not matched to a gene.

The sample holds a few counts of this clonotype. The gene calls are TRBV27 and TRBJ2-2; D unresolved. The CDR3 runs to 15 residues. The germline V gene encodes CDR1 MNHEY and CDR2 SMNVEV (reference sequence). V lost 2 bases to trimming and J lost 1 base, with 8 bases between them. The CDR3 loop is CASSLTAMNTGELFF. For the CDR3, the DNA is TGTGCCAGCAGTTTAACAGCGATGAACACCGGGGAGCTGTTTTTT.

This clonotype was counted many times. The DNA for the CDR3 is TGTGCCAGCAATCCGGGACTAGCGCTTACCAATGAGCAGTTCTTC. This sequence encodes CASNPGLALTNEQFF. The chain joins TRBV6-5 to TRBJ2-1, with 10 positions matching TRBD2. CDR1 MNHEY and CDR2 SVGAGI come from the germline V gene. This CDR3 has 15 amino acids. V lost 7 bases and J lost 6; bases outside the gene matches: 9.

The rearrangement joins TRBV3-1 to TRBJ2-2, with D unresolved. Trimming took 0 bases from V and 7 from J, leaving 9 bases between them. The germline V gene has CDR1 LGHDT and CDR2 YNNKEL (reference sequence). The CDR3 covers 14 residues. Here the CDR3 DNA reads TGTGCCAGCAGCCAAGATGTGGGTGGCGGGGAGCTGTTTTTT. Amino acids: CASSQDVGGGELFF.